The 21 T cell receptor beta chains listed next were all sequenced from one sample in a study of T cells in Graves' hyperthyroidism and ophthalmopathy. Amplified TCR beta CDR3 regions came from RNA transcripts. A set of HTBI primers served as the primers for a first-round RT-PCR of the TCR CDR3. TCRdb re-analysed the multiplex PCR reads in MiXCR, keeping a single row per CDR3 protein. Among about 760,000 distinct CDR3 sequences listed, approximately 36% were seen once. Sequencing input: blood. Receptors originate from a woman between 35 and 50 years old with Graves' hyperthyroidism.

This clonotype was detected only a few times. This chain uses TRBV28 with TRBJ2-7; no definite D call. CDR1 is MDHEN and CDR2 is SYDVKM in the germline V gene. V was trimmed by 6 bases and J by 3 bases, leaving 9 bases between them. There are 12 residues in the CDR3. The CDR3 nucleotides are TGTGCCAGCAGCAGTGTCCACTACGAGCAGTACTTC. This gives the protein CASSSVHYEQYF.

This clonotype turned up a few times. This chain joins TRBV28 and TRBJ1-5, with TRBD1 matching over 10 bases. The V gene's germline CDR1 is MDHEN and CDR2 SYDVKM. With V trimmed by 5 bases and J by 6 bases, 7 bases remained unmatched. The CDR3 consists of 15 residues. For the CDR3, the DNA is TGTGCCAGCAGTCTGGACAGGGGGTTTTCTCAGCCCCAGCATTTT. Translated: CASSLDRGFSQPQHF.

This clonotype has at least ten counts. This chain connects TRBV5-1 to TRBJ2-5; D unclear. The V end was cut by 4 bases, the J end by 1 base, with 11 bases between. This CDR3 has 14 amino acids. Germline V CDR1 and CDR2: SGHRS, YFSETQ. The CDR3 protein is CASSQTAAQETQYF. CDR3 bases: TGCGCCAGCAGCCAGACGGCGGCCCAAGAGACCCAGTACTTC. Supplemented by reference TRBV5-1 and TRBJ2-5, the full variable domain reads KAGVTQTPRYLIKTRGQQVTLSCSPISGHRSVSWYQQTPGQGLQFLFEYFSETQRNKGNFPGRFSGRQFSNSRSEMNVSTLELGDSALYLCASSQTAAQETQYFGPGTRLLVL.

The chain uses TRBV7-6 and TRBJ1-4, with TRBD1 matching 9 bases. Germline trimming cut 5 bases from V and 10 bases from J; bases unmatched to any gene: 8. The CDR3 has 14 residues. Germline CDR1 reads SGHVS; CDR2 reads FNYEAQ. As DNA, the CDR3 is TGTGCCAGCAGCCCATGGACAGGGGTCGGAAAACTGTTTTTT. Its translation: CASSPWTGVGKLFF.

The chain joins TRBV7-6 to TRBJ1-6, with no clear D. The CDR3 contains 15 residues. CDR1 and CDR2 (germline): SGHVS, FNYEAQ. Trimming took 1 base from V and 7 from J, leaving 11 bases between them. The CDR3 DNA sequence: TGTGCCAGCAGCTTAGAGTCCCTAGGCAATTCACCCCTCCACTTT. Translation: CASSLESLGNSPLHF.

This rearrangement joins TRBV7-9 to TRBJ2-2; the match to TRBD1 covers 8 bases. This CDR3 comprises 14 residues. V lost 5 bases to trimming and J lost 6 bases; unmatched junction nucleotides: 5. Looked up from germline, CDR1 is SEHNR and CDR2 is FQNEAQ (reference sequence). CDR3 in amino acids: CASSRTDRAGELFF. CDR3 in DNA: TGTGCCAGCAGCCGAACGGACAGGGCCGGGGAGCTGTTTTTT.

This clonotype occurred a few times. The CDR3 protein is CASSHPHSGRLGSSYEQYF. In DNA, the CDR3 is TGTGCCAGCAGCCACCCCCATAGCGGGAGGCTCGGGAGCTCCTACGAGCAGTACTTC. The rearrangement joins TRBV7-8 to TRBJ2-7; 10 nucleotides agree with TRBD2. Germline V gene sequence: CDR1 SGHVS, CDR2 FQNEAQ. CDR3 length: 19 amino acids. The junction had 16 bases not matched to a gene; V was cut back by 5 bases and J by 0 bases.

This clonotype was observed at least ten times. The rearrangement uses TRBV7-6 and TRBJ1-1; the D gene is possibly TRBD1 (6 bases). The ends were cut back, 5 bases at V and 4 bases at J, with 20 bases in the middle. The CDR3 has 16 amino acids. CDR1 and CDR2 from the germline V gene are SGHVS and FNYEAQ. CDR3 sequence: CASSGRQGLVGTEAFF. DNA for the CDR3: TGTGCCAGCAGCGGTCGTCAGGGGCTTGTAGGCACTGAAGCTTTCTTT. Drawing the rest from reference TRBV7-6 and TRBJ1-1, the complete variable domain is GAGVSQSPRYKVTKRGQDVALRCDPISGHVSLYWYRQALGQGPEFLTYFNYEAQQDKSGLPNDRFSAERPEGSISTLTIQRTEQRDSAMYRCASSGRQGLVGTEAFFGQGTRLTVV.

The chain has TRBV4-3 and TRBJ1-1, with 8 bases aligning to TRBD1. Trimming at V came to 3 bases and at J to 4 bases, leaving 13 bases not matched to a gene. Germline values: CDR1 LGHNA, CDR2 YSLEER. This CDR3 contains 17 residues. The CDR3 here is CASSQDPRTGSPTEAFF. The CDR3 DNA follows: TGCGCCAGCAGCCAGGATCCTAGGACAGGGAGCCCCACTGAAGCTTTCTTT.

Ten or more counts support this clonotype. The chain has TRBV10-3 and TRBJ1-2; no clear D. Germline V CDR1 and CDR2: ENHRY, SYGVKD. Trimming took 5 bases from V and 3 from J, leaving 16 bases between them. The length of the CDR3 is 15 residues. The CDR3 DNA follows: TGTGCCATCAGTCGCCCCACGGACGGCGACTATGGCTACACCTTC. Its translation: CAISRPTDGDYGYTF.

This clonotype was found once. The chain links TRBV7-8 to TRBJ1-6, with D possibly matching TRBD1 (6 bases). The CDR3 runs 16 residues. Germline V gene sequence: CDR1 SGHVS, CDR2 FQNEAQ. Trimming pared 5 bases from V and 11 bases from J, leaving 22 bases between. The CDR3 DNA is TGTGCCAGCAGCCACCCGGGGCGGGGGGGCAATGCACCCCTCCACTTT. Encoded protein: CASSHPGRGGNAPLHF.

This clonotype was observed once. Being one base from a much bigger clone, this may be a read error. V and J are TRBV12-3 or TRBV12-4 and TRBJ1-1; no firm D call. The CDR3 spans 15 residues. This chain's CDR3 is CASSQDPTMNTDAFF. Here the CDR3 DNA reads TGTGCCAGCAGCCAGGACCCAACCATGAACACTGACGCTTTCTTT.

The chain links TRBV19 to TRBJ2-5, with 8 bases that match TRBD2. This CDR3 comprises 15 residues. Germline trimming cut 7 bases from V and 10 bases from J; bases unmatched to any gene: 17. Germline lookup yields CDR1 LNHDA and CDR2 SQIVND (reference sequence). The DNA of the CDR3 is TGTGCCAGTACCCCAAGTGCGGGGGGTCAAGAGTGCCAGTACTTC. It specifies CASTPSAGGQECQYF.

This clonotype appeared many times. Written as DNA, the CDR3 is TGTGCCACCAGTTATACCGGCGGCTACACCTTC. It yields the protein CATSYTGGYTF. This chain joins TRBV24-1 and TRBJ1-2; D gene ambiguous. The CDR3 contains 11 residues. The germline CDR1 and CDR2 sequences are KGHDR and SFDVKD. The ends were cut back, 6 bases at V and 8 bases at J, with 9 bases in the middle.

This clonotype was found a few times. The CDR3 loop is CASSQDWTGNGYTF. The CDR3 DNA reads as TGTGCCAGCAGCCAAGATTGGACAGGGAATGGCTACACCTTC. The V call is TRBV3-1, the J call TRBJ1-2; 8 bases map to TRBD1. The CDR3 is 14 amino acids. Looked up from germline, CDR1 is LGHDT and CDR2 is YNNKEL (reference sequence). V dropped 0 bases and J dropped 6; count of bases not matched to a gene: 3.

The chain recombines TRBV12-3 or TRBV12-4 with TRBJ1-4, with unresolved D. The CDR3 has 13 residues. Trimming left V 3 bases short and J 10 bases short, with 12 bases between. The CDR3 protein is CASSLIGSGKLFF. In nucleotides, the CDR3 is TGTGCCAGCAGTTTGATAGGGTCCGGAAAACTGTTTTTT.

The CDR3 DNA is TGCGCCAGCAGCCCCGGGGGTAATAATTCACCCCTCCACTTT. It codes for CASSPGGNNSPLHF. The rearrangement links TRBV10-1 to TRBJ1-6, with a weak D call TRBD1 (5 bases). Germline CDR1 reads WNHNN; CDR2 reads SYGVQD (reference sequence). The ends were cut back, 6 bases at V and 5 bases at J, with 11 bases in the middle. CDR3 length equals 14 residues.

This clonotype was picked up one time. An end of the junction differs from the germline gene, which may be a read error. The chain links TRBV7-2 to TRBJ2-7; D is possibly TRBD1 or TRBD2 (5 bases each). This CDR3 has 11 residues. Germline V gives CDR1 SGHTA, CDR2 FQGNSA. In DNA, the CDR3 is TGTGCCAGCAGCTTAGATGAGGGGCGGCACTTC. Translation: CASSLDEGRHF.

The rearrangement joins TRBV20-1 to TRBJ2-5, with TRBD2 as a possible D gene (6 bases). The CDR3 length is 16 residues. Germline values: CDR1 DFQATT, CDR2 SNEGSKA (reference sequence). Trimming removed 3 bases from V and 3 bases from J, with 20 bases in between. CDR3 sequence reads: CSARGGAQAGKETQYF. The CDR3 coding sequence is TGCAGTGCTAGGGGTGGGGCCCAGGCGGGGAAAGAGACCCAGTACTTC.

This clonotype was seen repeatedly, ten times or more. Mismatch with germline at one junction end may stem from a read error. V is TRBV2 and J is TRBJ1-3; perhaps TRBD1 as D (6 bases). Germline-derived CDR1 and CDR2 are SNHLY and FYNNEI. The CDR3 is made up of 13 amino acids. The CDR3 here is CASKGGPGNTVYF. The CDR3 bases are TGTGCCAGTAAGGGGGGACCTGGAAACACCGTATATTTT. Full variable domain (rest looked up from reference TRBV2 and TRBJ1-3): EPEVTQTPSHQVTQMGQEVILRCVPISNHLYFYWYRQILGQKVEFLVSFYNNEISEKSEIFDDQFSVERPDGSNFTLKIRSTKLEDSAMYFCASKGGPGNTVYFGEGSWLTVV.

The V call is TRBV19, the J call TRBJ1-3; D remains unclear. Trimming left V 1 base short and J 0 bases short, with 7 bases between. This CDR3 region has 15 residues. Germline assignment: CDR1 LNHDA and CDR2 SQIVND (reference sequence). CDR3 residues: CASSIGWDSGNTIYF. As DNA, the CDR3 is TGTGCCAGTAGTATAGGGTGGGACTCTGGAAACACCATATATTTT.